The next 14 T cell receptor beta chains were all read from a single sample in a study of cytomegalovirus exposure and HLA in healthy donors. The PCR ran on 60 Vbeta and 13 Jbeta primers. The assay was immunoSEQ multiplex PCR, and TCRdb's table has in-frame clones only and misses some. Recorded here are around 46,000 clones; the top ten clones represent about 1.2%. The sequenced sample was PBMCs. These receptors all stem from a middle-aged woman in good health and CMV-seronegative.

The V call is TRBV9, the J call TRBJ1-2; D is unresolved. The CDR3 contains 12 residues. Trimming pared 0 bases from V and 6 bases from J, leaving 6 bases between. Germline V lookup: CDR1 SGDLS, CDR2 YYNGEE. The CDR3: CASSVEGDGYTF. DNA of the CDR3: TGTGCCAGCAGCGTAGAAGGAGATGGCTACACCTTC.

The V gene is TRBV4-3, the J gene TRBJ2-3; no firm D call. Germline CDR1 LGHNA, CDR2 YSLEER. Trimming pared 2 bases from V and 0 bases from J, leaving 6 bases between. There are 14 residues in the CDR3. The CDR3 coding sequence is TGCGCCAGCAGCCAAACTACCAGCACAGATACGCAGTATTTT. This encodes CASSQTTSTDTQYF.

CDR3 protein: CASSVGNRDIAYEQYF. The DNA of the CDR3 is TGTGCCAGCAGCGTAGGCAACCGGGACATCGCTTACGAGCAGTACTTC. This sequence joins TRBV9 and TRBJ2-7; the D gene is possibly TRBD1 (6 bases). Trimming shortened V by 0 bases and J by 4 bases, and 17 bases separated the two germline ends. There are 16 residues in the CDR3. Germline V CDR1 and CDR2: SGDLS, YYNGEE.

The chain couples TRBV7-9 to TRBJ1-2, with D perhaps TRBD1 (6 bases). The V and J ends lost 0 bases and 6 bases respectively, with 14 bases between them. Per germline, CDR1 SEHNR and CDR2 FQNEAQ (reference sequence). The CDR3 covers 15 residues. CDR3 DNA sequence: TGTGCCAGCAGCTTAGCGGGAACAGGGAAGGATGGCTACACCTTC. Translating gives CASSLAGTGKDGYTF. The entire variable domain, with the rest obtained from reference TRBV7-9 and TRBJ1-2, is as follows: DTGVSQNPRHKITKRGQNVTFRCDPISEHNRLYWYRQTLGQGPEFLTYFQNEAQLEKSRLLSDRFSAERPKGSFSTLEIQRTEQGDSAMYLCASSLAGTGKDGYTFGSGTRLTVV.

The chain recombines TRBV15 with TRBJ2-5, with D tentatively TRBD1 (6 bases). Germline V gene lookup returns CDR1 LNHNV and CDR2 YYDKDF (reference sequence). With 0 bases removed from V and 3 bases from J, the gap between germline ends came to 11 bases. This CDR3 has 15 amino acids. CDR3: CATSRDRNREETQYF. CDR3 coding DNA: TGTGCCACCAGCAGAGATCGAAACAGGGAAGAGACCCAGTACTTC.

The rearrangement uses TRBV5-8 and TRBJ2-7, with 8 bases matching TRBD2. Germline V gene data show CDR1 as SGHTS and CDR2 as YDEGEE. Unmatched junction bases numbered 8, after V lost 2 bases and J lost 4 bases. This CDR3 has 15 residues. DNA for the CDR3: TGTGCCAGCAGCTTCACTAGCGGTGTAGGGTACGAGCAGTACTTC. It codes for CASSFTSGVGYEQYF.

The chain links TRBV6-1 to TRBJ1-1, with D maybe TRBD1 (6 bases). Germline CDR1 reads MNHNS; CDR2 reads SASEGT. The CDR3 has 14 residues. The V gene lost 2 bases and the J gene lost 3 bases, with 10 bases spanning the gap. CDR3 DNA: TGTGCCAGCAGTGAACAGGGGACCGACACTGAAGCTTTCTTT. It is translated as CASSEQGTDTEAFF.

The rearrangement uses TRBV5-8 and TRBJ2-7; no definite D call. CDR3 length: 12 residues. CDR1 and CDR2 (germline): SGHTS, YDEGEE. The ends were cut back, 5 bases at V and 6 bases at J, with 12 bases in the middle. As DNA, the CDR3 is TGTGCCAGCAGTATCTACAGCCTCGAGCAGTACTTC. Its protein is CASSIYSLEQYF.

The J gene is TRBJ1-3, the V gene TRBV11-2; the match to TRBD1 covers 7 bases. This CDR3 contains 17 residues. V dropped 1 base and J dropped 1; count of bases not matched to a gene: 7. Germline V CDR1 and CDR2: SGHAT, FQNNGV. This chain's CDR3 is CASSLGADRESGNTIYF. For the CDR3, the DNA is TGTGCCAGCAGCTTAGGGGCCGACAGGGAGTCTGGAAACACCATATATTTT. The full variable domain, completed using reference TRBV11-2 and TRBJ1-3, is EAGVAQSPRYKIIEKRQSVAFWCNPISGHATLYWYQQILGQGPKLLIQFQNNGVVDDSQLPKDRFSAERLKGVDSTLKIQPAKLEDSAVYLCASSLGADRESGNTIYFGEGSWLTVV.

The V gene is TRBV14, the J gene TRBJ1-1, with TRBD1 identical over 8 bases. CDR3 length: 14 amino acids. Trimming cost V 4 bases and J 4 bases; bases outside gene matches: 5. Germline CDR1 reads SGHDN; CDR2 reads FVKESK. In DNA form, the CDR3 reads TGTGCCAGCAGCCTCATAACAGGGGGCACTGAAGCTTTCTTT. Translating it yields CASSLITGGTEAFF. The variable domain in full, with the rest retrieved from reference TRBV14 and TRBJ1-1, is EAGVTQFPSHSVIEKGQTVTLRCDPISGHDNLYWYRRVMGKEIKFLLHFVKESKQDESGMPNNRFLAERTGGTYSTLKVQPAELEDSGVYFCASSLITGGTEAFFGQGTRLTVV.

The V call is TRBV11-2, the J call TRBJ2-2; 11 nucleotides agree with TRBD2. V shed 0 bases and J 3 bases; nucleotides not matched to a gene: 9. This CDR3 contains 19 residues. Looked up from germline, CDR1 is SGHAT and CDR2 is FQNNGV. CDR3: CASSLDPTSGRFDTGELFF. The CDR3 DNA reads as TGTGCCAGCAGCTTAGATCCTACTAGCGGGAGATTCGACACCGGGGAGCTGTTTTTT.

This chain uses TRBV14 with TRBJ2-7; 10 positions match TRBD2. This CDR3 region has 17 residues. V lost 5 bases to trimming and J lost 5 bases; unmatched junction nucleotides: 15. CDR1 SGHDN and CDR2 FVKESK come from the germline V gene. The CDR3 loop reads CASSGVSSGSVSDEQYF. Here the CDR3 DNA reads TGTGCCAGCAGCGGCGTGTCTAGCGGGAGCGTCAGCGACGAGCAGTACTTC. Complete variable domain (other parts from reference TRBV14 and TRBJ2-7): EAGVTQFPSHSVIEKGQTVTLRCDPISGHDNLYWYRRVMGKEIKFLLHFVKESKQDESGMPNNRFLAERTGGTYSTLKVQPAELEDSGVYFCASSGVSSGSVSDEQYFGPGTRLTVT.

This chain joins TRBV19 and TRBJ2-7; 10 bases fit TRBD1. J gave up 0 bases and V 6 bases, and 2 bases lay outside the gene matches. Looked up from germline, CDR1 is LNHDA and CDR2 is SQIVND (reference sequence). This CDR3 has 14 residues. The CDR3 reads CASRDRGSSYEQYF. The CDR3 DNA sequence: TGTGCCAGTAGGGACAGGGGGAGCTCCTACGAGCAGTACTTC.

CDR3 nucleotides: TGCGCCAGCAGCCAGGTCAAGCTCATTACGAACACCGGGGAGCTGTTTTTT. This codes for CASSQVKLITNTGELFF. V is TRBV4-1 and J is TRBJ2-2; D unclear. Trimming took 3 bases from V and 0 from J, leaving 14 bases between them. The CDR3 runs 17 residues. In germline, CDR1 is MGHRA, CDR2 YSYEKL.